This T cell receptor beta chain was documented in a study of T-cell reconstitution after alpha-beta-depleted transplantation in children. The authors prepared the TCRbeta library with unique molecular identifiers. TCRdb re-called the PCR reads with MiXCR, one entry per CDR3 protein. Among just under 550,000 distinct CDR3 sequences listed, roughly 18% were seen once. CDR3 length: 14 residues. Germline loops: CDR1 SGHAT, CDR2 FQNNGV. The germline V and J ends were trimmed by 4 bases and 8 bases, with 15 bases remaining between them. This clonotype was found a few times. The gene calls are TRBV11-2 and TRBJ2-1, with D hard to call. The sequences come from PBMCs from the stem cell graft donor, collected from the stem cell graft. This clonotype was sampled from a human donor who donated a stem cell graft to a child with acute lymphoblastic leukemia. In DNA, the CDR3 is TGTGCCAGCAGCTCTCTATTGATCCGAGATGAGCAGTTCTTC. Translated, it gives CASSSLLIRDEQFF.